This T cell receptor beta chain was recorded in a study of blood T cell repertoires in COVID-19. Study summary: The United States, Italy and Spain were the sources of the acute and convalescent COVID-19 samples. PBMCs, B-cell-depleted T cells, or T cells provided the cDNA or gDNA that made up the material.

The V end was cut by 10 bases, the J end by 0 bases, with 7 bases between. The CDR3 consists of 13 residues. Germline V gene data show CDR1 as MDHEN and CDR2 as SYDVKM. Original handling: Amplification of reference gene primers provided the estimated nucleated cell counts. Using immunoSEQ multiplex PCR, the repertoire was profiled, and TCRdb retains in-frame clones only, with some absent. That table supplies the V and J calls and clone size; D and trimming were determined from the DNA. The sample consists of about 25,000 clones, about 83% of them appearing once. The receptor comes from a human donor with active COVID-19. The donor label of this sample is uncertain. Material for sequencing was peripheral blood. The V gene is TRBV28, the J gene TRBJ1-6; D is possibly TRBD1 (5 bases). The CDR3 spells CATDNSYNSPLHF. In nucleotides, the CDR3 is TGTGCCACGGACAACTCCTATAATTCACCCCTCCACTTT.